This TCR beta chain stems from a study of T cell changes during pregnancy in multiple sclerosis. Assay used: immunoSEQ multiplex PCR; TCRdb lists only in-frame clones, some missing. The table lists roughly 110,000 clones, 85% to 95% of them singletons. This CDR3 region has 16 residues. The ends lost 3 bases at V and 4 bases at J; junction bases unmatched: 10. CDR1 is GTSNPN, CDR2 SVGIG, per germline (reference sequence). The sequencing here drew on peripheral blood, taken after pregnancy. This rearrangement joins TRBV30 to TRBJ1-4; 8 bases agree with TRBD1. This TCR derives from a female donor with multiple sclerosis, enrolled in a pregnancy study. Here the CDR3 reads CAWSPDRGRRNEKLFF. In nucleotides, the CDR3 is TGTGCCTGGAGCCCCGACAGGGGCCGCCGTAATGAAAAACTGTTTTTT.